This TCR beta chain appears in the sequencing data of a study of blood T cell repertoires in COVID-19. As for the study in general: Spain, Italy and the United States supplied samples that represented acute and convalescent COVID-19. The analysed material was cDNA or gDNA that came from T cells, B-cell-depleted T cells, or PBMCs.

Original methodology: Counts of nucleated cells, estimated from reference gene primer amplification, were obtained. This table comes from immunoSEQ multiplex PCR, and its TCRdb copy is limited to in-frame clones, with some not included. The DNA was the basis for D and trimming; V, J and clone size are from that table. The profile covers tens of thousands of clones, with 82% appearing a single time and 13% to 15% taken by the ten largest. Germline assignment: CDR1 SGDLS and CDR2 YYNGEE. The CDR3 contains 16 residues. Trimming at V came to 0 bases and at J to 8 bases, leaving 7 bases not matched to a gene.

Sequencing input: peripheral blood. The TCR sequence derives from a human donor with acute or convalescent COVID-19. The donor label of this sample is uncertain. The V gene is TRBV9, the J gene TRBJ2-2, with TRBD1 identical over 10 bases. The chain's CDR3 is CASSVDGTGVLGELFF. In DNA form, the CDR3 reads TGTGCCAGCAGCGTAGACGGGACAGGGGTATTGGGGGAGCTGTTTTTT.